The clone carrying this T cell receptor (beta chain) came up once. The PCR used 60 Vbeta and 13 Jbeta primers. Generated by immunoSEQ multiplex PCR, the TCRdb table keeps only in-frame clones and is missing some. The top ten clones hold 2.5% to 3.5% of a sample with roughly 140,000 clones, roughly 64% of them seen once. These data come from a study of cytomegalovirus exposure and HLA in healthy donors. Background on the study: Most donors, around 81% of a few hundred genotyped, fell in the Caucasian-associated ancestry cluster.

The origin of this receptor is a woman under 40 in good health and CMV-seropositive. The specimen sequenced was PBMCs.

The CDR3 coding sequence is TGTGCCAGCAGTGAAGTCTTAGGGGGCAGCGAAGCTTTCTTT. Translation gives CASSEVLGGSEAFF. The rearrangement links TRBV2 to TRBJ1-1, with TRBD1 matching over 7 bases. Germline CDR1 reads SNHLY; CDR2 reads FYNNEI. This CDR3 region has 14 residues. After removal of 1 base from V and 8 bases from J, the junction contained 7 bases not matched to a gene.